These 30 T cell receptor beta chains originate from one sample sequenced in a study of cytomegalovirus exposure and HLA in healthy donors. With 60 Vbeta and 13 Jbeta primers, the PCR was carried out. Sequencing used immunoSEQ multiplex PCR; TCRdb keeps in-frame clones, though not all of them. Of some 130,000 clones listed, roughly three quarters were seen once; the top ten hold 2%. Material: PBMCs. Receptor source: a man aged 18 to 35 in good health and CMV-seronegative.

The chain joins TRBV7-2 to TRBJ1-1; D might be TRBD1 (5 bases). CDR3 size: 15 residues. Germline V gene sequence: CDR1 SGHTA, CDR2 FQGNSA. V was shortened by 5 bases and J by 3 bases, with 16 bases between the two germline ends. CDR3 residues: CASSKSVQGYTEAFF. DNA for the CDR3: TGTGCCAGCAGCAAAAGTGTCCAGGGTTACACTGAAGCTTTCTTT.

The rearrangement links TRBV2 to TRBJ1-5; no clear D gene. This CDR3 is 14 amino acids long. CDR1 and CDR2 from the germline V gene are SNHLY and FYNNEI. With 3 bases removed from V and 12 bases from J, the gap between germline ends came to 18 bases. CDR3 nucleotide sequence: TGTGCCAGCAGTGACGAGTTGGTTCTTGGACTCCAGCATTTT. Encoded protein: CASSDELVLGLQHF.

The rearrangement links TRBV7-2 to TRBJ1-5, with 10 bases identical to TRBD1. The V gene's germline CDR1 is SGHTA and CDR2 FQGNSA. V lost 5 bases to trimming and J lost 5 bases; unmatched junction nucleotides: 3. This CDR3 has 14 amino acids. Here the CDR3 DNA reads TGTGCCAGCAGCCGCGGACAGGGGGATCAGCCCCAGCATTTT. Its protein is CASSRGQGDQPQHF.

The rearrangement links TRBV28 to TRBJ2-6, with 7 nucleotides matching TRBD1. This CDR3 region has 21 residues. Trimming removed 5 bases from V and 1 base from J; junction bases left unmatched: 20. The V gene's germline CDR1 is MDHEN and CDR2 SYDVKM. Written as DNA, the CDR3 is TGTGCCAGCAGTCCCTGGGACAGCGCCTATCTTGTCTGGTCTGGGGCCAACGTCCTGACTTTC. Translation: CASSPWDSAYLVWSGANVLTF.

The chain joins TRBV18 to TRBJ1-6, with 11 bases fitting TRBD1. The CDR3 contains 19 residues. CDR1 and CDR2 from the germline V gene are KGHSH and LQKENI. With V trimmed by 3 bases and J by 2 bases, 9 bases remained unmatched. In nucleotides, the CDR3 is TGTGCCAGCTCACCGGGGACAGGGGGAATTAGGACCTATAATTCACCCCTCCACTTT. This gives the protein CASSPGTGGIRTYNSPLHF.

J is TRBJ2-1 and V is TRBV7-3, with a tentative D call TRBD1 (5 bases). V was cut by 5 bases and J by 0 bases, with 14 bases left in between. Germline assignment: CDR1 SGHTA and CDR2 FQGTGA. CDR3 length: 16 amino acids. The CDR3 nucleotides are TGTGCCAGCAGCACCAACGGCCAGGGCTCCTACAATGAGCAGTTCTTC. It is translated as CASSTNGQGSYNEQFF.

The CDR3 DNA sequence: TGTGCCAGCAGCTTAGTTGGGACAGGAGATGGCTACACCTTC. Translating gives CASSLVGTGDGYTF. The chain employs TRBV11-2 and TRBJ1-2, with 8 bases fitting TRBD1. Germline V gene data show CDR1 as SGHAT and CDR2 as FQNNGV. The CDR3 totals 14 residues. The junction had 4 bases not matched to a gene; V was cut back by 1 base and J by 6 bases.

This clone was counted a single time. V gene TRBV25-1 combines with J gene TRBJ2-5; the match to TRBD2 covers 7 bases. Germline CDR1 and CDR2: MGHDK and SYGVNS. J was trimmed by 2 bases and V by 6 bases; bases with no gene match: 6. CDR3 length equals 14 residues. CDR3 in DNA: TGTGCCAGCAGGGGTGGGGACTATCAAGAGACCCAGTACTTC. Translated: CASRGGDYQETQYF.

The J gene is TRBJ2-3, the V gene TRBV10-2; 7 bases are shared with TRBD2. The trim removed 0 bases at V and 4 bases at J, leaving 7 bases unmatched. The CDR3 runs to 16 residues. Germline V lookup: CDR1 WSHSY, CDR2 SAAADI. The DNA of the CDR3 is TGCGCCAGCAGTGAGTCAGGCGGGAGTTCGTCAGATACGCAGTATTTT. Its protein product is CASSESGGSSSDTQYF.

This clone was seen a few times. V is TRBV5-1 and J is TRBJ1-1; 9 bases map to TRBD1. This CDR3 region has 16 residues. CDR1 SGHRS and CDR2 YFSETQ come from the germline V gene. V lost 0 bases and J lost 7; bases outside the gene matches: 10. The CDR3 region is CASSLGDTGGANEAFF. For the CDR3, the DNA is TGCGCCAGCAGCTTGGGGGATACAGGGGGCGCGAATGAAGCTTTCTTT.

The J gene is TRBJ1-1, the V gene TRBV23-1; a weak D match, TRBD1 (6 bases). TRBV23-1 is an ORF, and what it does is uncertain. V was trimmed by 11 bases and J by 8 bases, leaving 18 bases between them. CDR3 size: 12 residues. DNA of the CDR3: TGCGCCGCCTGGACAGTCCAAGGGGAAGCTTTCTTT. This gives the protein CAAWTVQGEAFF.

The chain uses TRBV18 and TRBJ2-5, with 8 bases matching TRBD2. This CDR3 contains 14 residues. Unmatched junction bases numbered 1, after V lost 0 bases and J lost 4 bases. Germline lookup yields CDR1 KGHSH and CDR2 LQKENI. CDR3 coding DNA: TGTGCCAGCTCACCACCGAGCGGGAGAGAGACCCAGTACTTC. It codes for CASSPPSGRETQYF. Looking up the rest from reference TRBV18 and TRBJ2-5 gives the full variable domain: NAGVMQNPRHLVRRRGQEARLRCSPMKGHSHVYWYRQLPEEGLKFMVYLQKENIIDESGMPKERFSAEFPKEGPSILRIQQVVRGDSAAYFCASSPPSGRETQYFGPGTRLLVL.

The chain has TRBV27 and TRBJ1-5, with a tentative D call TRBD1 (6 bases). Germline V CDR1 and CDR2: MNHEY, SMNVEV (reference sequence). With 3 bases removed from V and 9 bases from J, the gap between germline ends came to 12 bases. The CDR3 covers 13 residues. The CDR3 is CASSFGGRGPQHF. DNA of the CDR3: TGTGCCAGCAGTTTTGGGGGCCGAGGGCCCCAGCATTTT.

J is TRBJ1-5 and V is TRBV2; D is perhaps TRBD1 (5 bases). Germline V CDR1 and CDR2: SNHLY, FYNNEI. The CDR3 sequence is 14 residues long. Trimming removed 3 bases at V and 6 bases at J, with 12 bases between. The CDR3 nucleotides read TGTGCCAGCAGTGAGAGCAGGGAGGGTCAGCCCCAGCATTTT. Protein: CASSESREGQPQHF.

In this sample, this clone turned up once. The rearrangement joins TRBV28 to TRBJ2-7; D possibly corresponds to TRBD1 (6 bases). Trimming took 5 bases from V and 3 from J, leaving 8 bases between them. This CDR3 comprises 12 residues. CDR1 is MDHEN, CDR2 SYDVKM, per germline. The CDR3 protein is CASSKTGYEQYF. CDR3 nucleotide sequence: TGTGCCAGCAGTAAGACAGGCTACGAGCAGTACTTC. The full variable domain, its missing parts supplied by reference TRBV28 and TRBJ2-7, is DVKVTQSSRYLVKRTGEKVFLECVQDMDHENMFWYRQDPGLGLRLIYFSYDVKMKEKGDIPEGYSVSREKKERFSLILESASTNQTSMYLCASSKTGYEQYFGPGTRLTVT.

The genes are TRBV18 and TRBJ2-3, with 10 positions matching TRBD2. Germline assignment: CDR1 KGHSH and CDR2 LQKENI. The CDR3 is 15 amino acids. Trimming removed 3 bases from V and 4 bases from J; junction bases left unmatched: 4. The CDR3 region has the DNA TGTGCCAGCTCACCCCTAGCGGGAGTCTCAGATACGCAGTATTTT. Translating it yields CASSPLAGVSDTQYF.

This clone was counted a single time. The rearrangement uses TRBV19 and TRBJ2-2; D is possibly TRBD1 (5 bases). The CDR3 loop spans 15 amino acids. V was clipped by 1 base and J by 6 bases, with 12 bases between them. Germline values: CDR1 LNHDA, CDR2 SQIVND (reference sequence). CDR3 DNA sequence: TGTGCCAGTAGTATAGGCGTTCAGGGATCCGGGGAGCTGTTTTTT. Translating it yields CASSIGVQGSGELFF.

This clone was seen only a few times. V is TRBV6-1 and J is TRBJ1-1; possibly TRBD1 for D (6 bases). The germline V gene has CDR1 MNHNS and CDR2 SASEGT. This CDR3 spans 14 amino acids. V was pared by 3 bases and J by 3 bases, with 11 bases between. As DNA, the CDR3 is TGTGCCAGCAGTGACCCACAGGGCTACACTGAAGCTTTCTTT. This encodes CASSDPQGYTEAFF.

The rearrangement joins TRBV25-1 to TRBJ1-4, with 8 bases matching TRBD1. V dropped 2 bases and J dropped 8; count of bases not matched to a gene: 10. This CDR3 is 16 amino acids long. CDR1 is MGHDK, CDR2 SYGVNS, per germline. The DNA for the CDR3 is TGTGCCAGCAGTGAAAAACCCCCAGGGGGCTACGAAAAACTGTTTTTT. This codes for CASSEKPPGGYEKLFF.

The rearrangement links TRBV6-5 to TRBJ2-7; TRBD1 matches 10 bases. The CDR3 sequence is 15 residues long. Germline values: CDR1 MNHEY, CDR2 SVGAGI. J lost 5 bases, V lost 4 bases, and 8 bases had no gene match. The CDR3 bases are TGTGCCAGCAGTTCCGGTGGGACAGGGGTGGACGAGCAGTACTTC. Translated, it gives CASSSGGTGVDEQYF.

J is TRBJ2-7 and V is TRBV6-6, with 9 bases aligning to TRBD2. The CDR3 consists of 16 residues. The germline gives CDR1 MNHNY, CDR2 SVGAGI (reference sequence). The V segment lost 0 bases and the J segment 7 bases; nucleotides outside the gene matches: 10. The chain's CDR3 is CASSYSRIAGDREQYF. Written as DNA, the CDR3 is TGTGCCAGCAGTTACTCGAGAATAGCGGGGGACCGGGAGCAGTACTTC.

V gene TRBV2 combines with J gene TRBJ2-1; weak D call: TRBD2 (7 bases). Germline values: CDR1 SNHLY, CDR2 FYNNEI. The CDR3 covers 14 residues. The CDR3 here is CATKWGEGGNEQFF. The CDR3 DNA is TGTGCGACCAAGTGGGGGGAGGGGGGCAATGAGCAGTTCTTC.

The J gene is TRBJ1-5, the V gene TRBV19, with D perhaps matching TRBD1 (5 bases). The CDR3 sequence is 17 residues long. Trimming took off 5 bases at V and 4 bases at J, with 21 bases between the two ends. Germline V gene data show CDR1 as LNHDA and CDR2 as SQIVND (reference sequence). The CDR3 reads CASSPGGTFGLNQPQHF. CDR3 bases: TGTGCCAGTAGTCCTGGGGGGACTTTTGGCCTGAATCAGCCCCAGCATTTT.

The chain has TRBV30 and TRBJ2-1; tentatively, D is TRBD2 (6 bases). Germline CDR1 is GTSNPN and CDR2 is SVGIG (reference sequence). V gave up 3 bases and J gave up 4 bases, with 10 bases separating them. This CDR3 comprises 13 residues. The CDR3 sequence: CAWSGSHYNEQFF. The CDR3 DNA is TGTGCCTGGAGCGGGAGCCATTACAATGAGCAGTTCTTC.

The chain couples TRBV18 to TRBJ1-4, with 7 bases aligning to TRBD1. The CDR3 runs to 17 residues. J gave up 3 bases and V 3 bases, and 10 bases lay outside the gene matches. Germline V gives CDR1 KGHSH, CDR2 LQKENI. CDR3 sequence reads: CASSPLGGQTPNEKLFF. CDR3 DNA sequence: TGTGCCAGCTCACCCCTTGGGGGACAGACGCCTAATGAAAAACTGTTTTTT.

As for this clone: The junction and the germline gene differ at one end; a read error may be behind it. The gene calls are TRBV7-9 and TRBJ2-7; 7 nucleotides agree with TRBD1. Germline CDR1 SEHNR, CDR2 FQNEAQ (reference sequence). The CDR3 contains 12 residues. DNA of the CDR3: TGTGCCAGCAGCCCATTGTCGGGACAGAAAAACTTC. Translating gives CASSPLSGQKNF.

V gene TRBV6-4 combines with J gene TRBJ2-3, with 8 bases identical to TRBD2. This CDR3 is 14 amino acids long. The J segment lost 3 bases and the V segment lost 4 bases, leaving 3 bases of the junction unmatched. Germline-derived CDR1 and CDR2 are MRHNA and SNTAGT. CDR3 in amino acids: CASSASGGTDTQYF. The CDR3 DNA sequence: TGTGCCAGCAGTGCGTCGGGAGGGACAGATACGCAGTATTTT.

This chain links TRBV6-4 with TRBJ2-1; tentative D call: TRBD2 (5 bases). V dropped 7 bases and J dropped 9 bases, with 16 bases sitting between them. This CDR3 contains 13 residues. Germline values: CDR1 MRHNA, CDR2 SNTAGT. CDR3 DNA: TGTGCCAGCACCACCGGTTTCCGGGGTGAGCAGTTCTTC. It encodes CASTTGFRGEQFF.

This clone was seen more than once but under ten times. The V gene is TRBV5-1, the J gene TRBJ1-4, with D possibly TRBD1 on 5 matching bases. Trimming took off 1 base at V and 3 bases at J, with 7 bases between the two ends. This CDR3 has 14 amino acids. From germline, CDR1 is SGHRS and CDR2 YFSETQ. The CDR3 reads CASSLRGANEKLFF. CDR3 coding DNA: TGCGCCAGCAGCTTGCGGGGGGCTAATGAAAAACTGTTTTTT.

V gene TRBV7-9 combines with J gene TRBJ2-5; 10 positions match TRBD2. CDR3 length: 16 residues. Germline V gene sequence: CDR1 SEHNR, CDR2 FQNEAQ (reference sequence). V gave up 5 bases and J gave up 2 bases; unmatched junction bases: 8. The CDR3 region has the DNA TGTGCCAGCAGCAAAAAGCGGGAGGGCCCTCAAGAGACCCAGTACTTC. Its translation is CASSKKREGPQETQYF.